This is a list of T cell receptor beta chains from one sample in a study of T-cell reconstitution after alpha-beta-depleted transplantation in children. A single record per CDR3 protein comes from TCRdb applying MiXCR to the PCR reads. The top ten clones hold 25% to 30% of a sample with 440,000 or so distinct CDR3 sequences, 43% of them seen once. This material consisted of PBMCs, taken before TCRalphabeta/CD19-depleted stem cell transplant. Every receptor here comes from a girl aged 2 to 9 with aplastic anemia, due to receive a stem cell transplant. CDR3s include the opening cysteine and the closing phenylalanine or tryptophan. D genes are given only for firm matches. The size entry is marked missing in some rows and otherwise reads once, few, many or a size class.

TRBD1	few	TRBV27	TRBJ2-7	TGTGCCAGCAGTTTGGGACAGGGGATAAACTACGAGCAGTACTTC	CASSLGQGINYEQYF
.	.	TRBV5-1	TRBJ1-4	TGCGCCAGCAACCTACAGGGTCAAACTAATGAAAAACTGTTTTTT	CASNLQGQTNEKLFF
.	.	TRBV4-1	TRBJ1-1	TGCGCCAGCAGCCAAGAAAGGGTAGGGGTAATGACTGAAGCTTTCTTT	CASSQERVGVMTEAFF
.	few	TRBV7-9	TRBJ1-4	TGTGCCAGCAGCTCACGGGGACCACCTTCAACTAATGAAAAACTGTTTTTT	CASSSRGPPSTNEKLFF
.	.	TRBV20-1	TRBJ2-5	TGCAGTGCTAGATTAAGTTCCGAGACCCAGTACTTC	CSARLSSETQYF
.	.	TRBV12-3/TRBV12-4	TRBJ1-5	TGTGCCAGCAGTTTTATGGCAGTTAATCAGCCCCAGCATTTT	CASSFMAVNQPQHF
TRBD1	few	TRBV19	TRBJ2-7	TGTGCCAGTAGTATGGACAGGGGCTACGAGCAGTACTTC	CASSMDRGYEQYF
TRBD1	many	TRBV11-1	TRBJ1-3	TGTGCCAGCAGCTTAGCCAAGACAGGGGGCGCTTCTGGAAACACCATATATTTT	CASSLAKTGGASGNTIYF
.	.	TRBV20-1	TRBJ2-1	TGCAGTGCCCCCCGGAGCTCCTACAATGAGCAGTTCTTC	CSAPRSSYNEQFF
.	.	TRBV7-9	TRBJ1-1	TGTGCCAGCAGCTGGCGGGGGGGGAACACTGAAGCTTTCTTT	CASSWRGGNTEAFF
.	.	TRBV2	TRBJ2-4	TGTGCCAGCAGTGATGGCGTAGCCAAAAACATTCAGTACTTC	CASSDGVAKNIQYF
TRBD1	few	TRBV9	TRBJ1-1	TGTGCCAGCAGCGTAAGTGGGGACAGGGTTGCTGAAGCTTTCTTT	CASSVSGDRVAEAFF
.	once	TRBV7-6	TRBJ2-3	TGTGCCAGCAGCTTAGCACTTAGCGGCTACACAGATACGCAGTATTTT	CASSLALSGYTDTQYF
.	.	TRBV7-9	TRBJ2-7	TGTGCCAGCAGCTTAGTGGGAGACGCCTACGAGCAGTACTTC	CASSLVGDAYEQYF
.	once	TRBV20-1	TRBJ2-2	TGCAGTGCTAGGCTCCCGGGCGGCACCGGGGAGCTGTTTTTT	CSARLPGGTGELFF
.	many	TRBV7-9	TRBJ1-5	TGTGCCAGCAACCAAGGGGGCAATCAGCCCCAGCATTTT	CASNQGGNQPQHF
.	many	TRBV4-2	TRBJ1-2	TGTGCCAGCAGCCAAGCCGGGACTTATGGCTACACCTTC	CASSQAGTYGYTF
.	many	TRBV20-1	TRBJ2-7	TGCAGTGCTAGGAACCTACGACAGTACGAGCAGTACTTC	CSARNLRQYEQYF
.	many	TRBV7-9	TRBJ2-7	TGTGCCAGCAGCTTTGGGGACTTCCCCTACGAGCAGTACTTC	CASSFGDFPYEQYF
.	.	TRBV6-1	TRBJ2-1	TGTGCCAGTATTGAACTGCCGACCCGCAATGAGCAGTTCTTC	CASIELPTRNEQFF
TRBD2	few	TRBV27	TRBJ2-3	TGTGCCAGCAGTTTAAGCGGGAGAAGCACAGATACGCAGTATTTT	CASSLSGRSTDTQYF
.	.	TRBV20-1	TRBJ2-5	TGCAGTGGGGGGGCCAACAAACAAGAGACCCAGTACTTC	CSGGANKQETQYF
TRBD1	few	TRBV7-2	TRBJ1-5	TGTGCCAGCAGCTTCAGGGGGGGTGGACAGGGAAATCAGCCCCAGCATTTT	CASSFRGGGQGNQPQHF
TRBD1	.	TRBV20-1	TRBJ2-5	TGCAGTGCTAGAGGTTGGGAACCGGGACAGTGGGAGACCCAGTACTTC	CSARGWEPGQWETQYF
.	few	TRBV7-3	TRBJ2-3	TGTGCCAGCAGCCCGACGGGGAGTGGGGATACGCAGTATTTT	CASSPTGSGDTQYF
.	.	TRBV20-1	TRBJ2-7	TGCAGTGCTAGAGATGCTAGAGCGGGCGAGCAGTACTTC	CSARDARAGEQYF
.	few	TRBV18	TRBJ2-3	TGTGCCAGCTCACGGGGGGACAGACGCGGTACGCAGTATTTT	CASSRGDRRGTQYF
TRBD1	.	TRBV6-1	TRBJ2-1	TGTGCCAGCAGTCGGGACAGGACCTACAATGAGCAGTTCTTC	CASSRDRTYNEQFF
.	.	TRBV20-1	TRBJ1-1	TGCAGTGGACGGCTGGGCGGCAAGGGTACTGAAGCTTTCTTT	CSGRLGGKGTEAFF
.	few	TRBV28	TRBJ2-3	TGTGCCAGCAGTTTAATGTACGGAGGCACAGATACGCAGTATTTT	CASSLMYGGTDTQYF
.	.	TRBV29-1	TRBJ2-3	TGCAGCGCTCACACAGATACGCAGTATTTT	CSAHTDTQYF
.	many	TRBV20-1	TRBJ1-1	TGCAGTGCTTCGGGATTTGGGGACACTGAAGCTTTCTTT	CSASGFGDTEAFF
TRBD1	once	TRBV5-1	TRBJ1-1	TGCGCCAGCAGCCTGCGGGACAGGGGTTTCCTAATGAACACTGAAGCTTTCTTT	CASSLRDRGFLMNTEAFF
.	.	TRBV30	TRBJ2-5	TGTGCCTCCGAAGGGGTAGCGGTTCAAGAGACCCAGTCCTTC	CASEGVAVQETQSF
.	many	TRBV4-1	TRBJ1-5	TGCGCCAGCAGCCATGACGGTAATCAGCCCCAGCATTTT	CASSHDGNQPQHF
.	.	TRBV7-2	TRBJ2-7	TGTGCCAGCAGCTTAGTAGGCAGGGAGCGGTACGAGCAGTACTTC	CASSLVGRERYEQYF
TRBD2	many	TRBV4-2	TRBJ2-7	TGTGCCAGCAGCCAAGATGGTCTAGCGGGAACAACAATCTCCTACGAGCAGTACTTC	CASSQDGLAGTTISYEQYF
TRBD1	.	TRBV6-1	TRBJ2-7	TGTGCCACCCAAGACTGGACAGGGGGTGACGAGCAGTACTTC	CATQDWTGGDEQYF
.	.	TRBV14	TRBJ2-5	TGTGCCAGCAGCCAATTCGAGACCCAGTACTTC	CASSQFETQYF
.	many	TRBV4-3	TRBJ2-5	TGCGCCAGCAGCCAAGAAAAATACCTTCAAGAGACCCAGTACTTC	CASSQEKYLQETQYF
TRBD2	.	TRBV5-1	TRBJ2-1	TGCGCCAGCACTGGACTAGCGGGGGACAATGAGCAGTTCTTC	CASTGLAGDNEQFF
TRBD2	many	TRBV7-3	TRBJ2-3	TGTGCCAGCAGCACCAACGCCGGGACTAGCGGCACAGATACGCAGTATTTT	CASSTNAGTSGTDTQYF
.	.	TRBV2	TRBJ1-1	TGTGCCAGCAAGGTGATCGGCGGGGAGAACACTGAAGCTTTCTTT	CASKVIGGENTEAFF
TRBD2	.	TRBV20-1	TRBJ2-7	TGCAGTGCTAGAGTGTCCTTGCGGGAGGCCCCCACCTACGAGCAGTACTTC	CSARVSLREAPTYEQYF
.	.	TRBV7-2	TRBJ2-7	TGTGCCAGCAGCTTAGGGGGGATGGGGGTTCGCTACGAGCAGTACTTC	CASSLGGMGVRYEQYF
.	few	TRBV5-5	TRBJ1-5	TGTGCCAGCAGCTCCGGACAGAATCAGCCCCAGCATTTT	CASSSGQNQPQHF
TRBD2	few	TRBV6-1	TRBJ2-1	TGTGCCAGCGGTAAACGGACGGGGGGGGCTGGCAATGAGCAGTTCTTC	CASGKRTGGAGNEQFF
.	.	TRBV14	TRBJ2-5	TGTGCCAGCAGCCAAGTTGTCTCAAGGGAGACCCAGTACTTC	CASSQVVSRETQYF